This T cell receptor (beta chain) came from a study of blood T cell repertoires in COVID-19. In the study overall: Material from acute and convalescent COVID-19 was sourced from the United States, Italy and Spain.

From germline, CDR1 is SGHKS and CDR2 YYEKEE (reference sequence). V dropped 5 bases and J dropped 2 bases, with 10 bases sitting between them. The CDR3 has 14 amino acids. Enrollment of patients from Seattle took place during active infection, with longitudinal follow-up. The authors' processing: Nucleated cell counts were estimated from reference gene primer amplification. The repertoire was sequenced with immunoSEQ multiplex PCR; TCRdb's copy has only in-frame clones and lacks some. V and J calls plus clone size are reproduced from that table; the DNA served to infer D and trimming. The sample records fewer than 200,000 clones, around nine tenths being singletons.

The origin of this receptor is a woman aged 65 to 85 with COVID-19, enrolled during active disease. Sequencing was carried out using peripheral blood. V gene TRBV5-5 combines with J gene TRBJ2-2; D remains unclear. The CDR3 DNA reads TGTGCCAGCAGGTTAACTCTAAACACCGGGGAGCTGTTTTTT. Translating gives CASRLTLNTGELFF. Filled out from reference TRBV5-5 and TRBJ2-2, the complete variable domain reads DAGVTQSPTHLIKTRGQQVTLRCSPISGHKSVSWYQQVLGQGPQFIFQYYEKEERGRGNFPDRFSARQFPNYSSELNVNALLLGDSALYLCASRLTLNTGELFFGEGSRLTVL.